One and the same sample provided the 14 T cell receptor beta chains below, sequenced in a study of immune evolution from preneoplasia to lung adenocarcinoma. The repertoire was sequenced with immunoSEQ multiplex PCR; TCRdb's copy has only in-frame clones and lacks some. The sample holds approximately 9,500 clones, 70% to 80% seen once. The sample consisted of FFPE minimally invasive lung adenocarcinoma tissue. The receptors were gathered from a person aged 65 to 85 with lung adenocarcinoma.

This chain links TRBV7-8 with TRBJ2-3, with TRBD1 matching over 7 bases. Trimming at V came to 6 bases and at J to 4 bases, leaving 4 bases not matched to a gene. The V gene's germline CDR1 is SGHVS and CDR2 FQNEAQ. The CDR3 runs 13 residues. CDR3 sequence reads: CASRVGGPDTQYF. CDR3 bases: TGTGCCAGCAGAGTAGGGGGCCCAGATACGCAGTATTTT.

V is TRBV5-4 and J is TRBJ2-2; 7 nucleotides agree with TRBD1. Trimming removed 2 bases from V and 0 bases from J; junction bases left unmatched: 4. The germline V gene has CDR1 SGHNT and CDR2 YYREEE (reference sequence). There are 16 residues in the CDR3. The CDR3 DNA reads as TGTGCCAGCAGCTTCCGGGACAGCCCGAACACCGGGGAGCTGTTTTTT. This encodes CASSFRDSPNTGELFF.

The J gene is TRBJ2-7, the V gene TRBV11-2; D is uncertain. Germline CDR1 reads SGHAT; CDR2 reads FQNNGV. The CDR3 covers 11 residues. V lost 5 bases, J lost 5 bases, and 7 bases lay in between. The CDR3 coding sequence is TGTGCCAGCAGCATGACGGACGAGCAGTACTTC. Protein product: CASSMTDEQYF.

The chain combines TRBV7-9 with TRBJ2-3, with D uncertain. V gave up 7 bases and J gave up 2 bases, with 7 bases separating them. This CDR3 region has 12 residues. Germline loops: CDR1 SEHNR, CDR2 FQNEAQ (reference sequence). The DNA for the CDR3 is TGTGCCAGCACCCTAGTCACAGATACGCAGTATTTT. Its protein is CASTLVTDTQYF.

This chain uses TRBV2 with TRBJ1-2, with 11 bases that match TRBD1. J lost 5 bases, V lost 10 bases, and 9 bases had no gene match. This CDR3 spans 14 amino acids. Germline V CDR1 and CDR2: SNHLY, FYNNEI. The CDR3 loop reads CATTRTGGPYGYTF. The CDR3 DNA reads as TGTGCCACCACCCGGACAGGGGGCCCATATGGCTACACCTTC.

This clone was picked up a small number of times. The V gene is TRBV7-9, the J gene TRBJ2-7; D tentatively reads TRBD1 or TRBD2 (5 bases each). The CDR3 has 16 residues. The V end lost 4 bases, the J end lost 0 bases, and 16 bases lay between the germline ends. Germline CDR1 reads SEHNR; CDR2 reads FQNEAQ (reference sequence). The CDR3 loop is CASSSGGGGGSYEQYF. The CDR3 DNA reads as TGTGCCAGCAGCTCCGGAGGAGGTGGGGGCTCCTACGAGCAGTACTTC. Variable domain in full (rest from reference TRBV7-9 and TRBJ2-7): DTGVSQNPRHKITKRGQNVTFRCDPISEHNRLYWYRQTLGQGPEFLTYFQNEAQLEKSRLLSDRFSAERPKGSFSTLEIQRTEQGDSAMYLCASSSGGGGGSYEQYFGPGTRLTVT.

The chain employs TRBV2 and TRBJ2-7; TRBD1 matches at 8 bases. The germline V gene encodes CDR1 SNHLY and CDR2 FYNNEI. V lost 6 bases and J lost 3; bases outside the gene matches: 7. The CDR3 extends over 14 amino acids. The chain's CDR3 is CASRPRQGIYEQYF. DNA for the CDR3: TGTGCCAGCAGGCCGAGACAGGGGATCTACGAGCAGTACTTC.

This clone turned up a few times. This chain links TRBV19 with TRBJ1-1, with D possibly matching TRBD1 (5 bases). Trimming pared 3 bases from V and 7 bases from J, leaving 9 bases between. The CDR3 runs to 12 residues. Germline values: CDR1 LNHDA, CDR2 SQIVND (reference sequence). The CDR3, as DNA: TGTGCCAGTAGTATGGGGACGCTTGAAGCTTTCTTT. It codes for CASSMGTLEAFF.

The chain carries TRBV10-3 and TRBJ1-5; D is unclear. Germline V gives CDR1 ENHRY, CDR2 SYGVKD. The CDR3 extends over 18 amino acids. V was trimmed by 0 bases and J by 7 bases, leaving 22 bases between them. CDR3 region: CAISESIVGRKGRQPQHF. CDR3 coding DNA: TGTGCCATCAGTGAGTCGATAGTAGGCAGGAAAGGTCGCCAGCCCCAGCATTTT.

V and J are TRBV6-5 and TRBJ1-2; 7 nucleotides align to TRBD1. Germline assignment: CDR1 MNHEY and CDR2 SVGAGI. This CDR3 region has 16 residues. V lost 2 bases and J lost 2; bases outside the gene matches: 8. DNA for the CDR3: TGTGCCAGCAGTTACCGACCGGGACAGCTCAACTATGGCTACACCTTC. It is translated as CASSYRPGQLNYGYTF.

CDR3 nucleotides: TGTGCCAGCTCACCACCGGAGGACTACGAGCAGTACTTC. Translation gives CASSPPEDYEQYF. V is TRBV18 and J is TRBJ2-7; D might be TRBD2 (5 bases). Germline V gene data show CDR1 as KGHSH and CDR2 as LQKENI. The CDR3 has 13 residues. The V and J ends lost 0 bases and 3 bases respectively, with 6 bases between them.

The chain carries TRBV28 and TRBJ2-1, with TRBD2 matching over 11 bases. This CDR3 has 17 amino acids. Germline-derived CDR1 and CDR2 are MDHEN and SYDVKM. With 4 bases clipped from V and 5 bases from J, the junction kept 10 bases outside the gene matches. CDR3 DNA sequence: TGTGCCAGCAGTTCCCCGCCCGGGACTAGCGGAAACAATGAGCAGTTCTTC. Amino acid sequence: CASSSPPGTSGNNEQFF.

This clone was observed once. The rearrangement links TRBV2 to TRBJ2-3; 13 nucleotides line up with TRBD2. The CDR3 is 16 amino acids. Trimming at V came to 8 bases and at J to 5 bases, leaving 10 bases not matched to a gene. The V gene's germline CDR1 is SNHLY and CDR2 FYNNEI. CDR3 nucleotides: TGTGCCAGCCCAACGGGACTAGCGGGAAGTGGAGATACGCAGTATTTT. Translation gives CASPTGLAGSGDTQYF.

V and J are TRBV11-2 and TRBJ2-1; D gene unclear. V was trimmed by 1 base and J by 8 bases, leaving 6 bases between them. This CDR3 region has 12 residues. Germline loops: CDR1 SGHAT, CDR2 FQNNGV. As DNA, the CDR3 is TGTGCCAGCAGCTTAGTACGTTATGAGCAGTTCTTC. Protein: CASSLVRYEQFF.